This T cell receptor (beta chain) was recovered during a study of T cells in women clearing cervical HPV infection (dated by TCRdb to about 2018). Regarding the research as a whole: The cases were 25 women with histologically confirmed HPV16-related CIN3 or worse, and 2 of these cases were invasive cancers. Five blinded duplicates per group were added as quality controls, so that about 60 samples were obtained: roughly 50 participants and 10 replicates. The parent cohort enrolled roughly 9,400 women aged 18 or older in Guanacaste, Costa Rica, in about 1993 to 1994 and followed the women for around seven years. An exploratory proof-of-principle case-control study, nested within the Guanacaste HPV Natural History Study in Costa Rica, was conducted to compare TCR repertoires across cervical HPV16 outcomes. Case blood was taken at the visit when the lesion was first identified, whereas control blood was taken when infection was no longer detected. Cases had a median age of roughly 36 years and controls had a median age of 38, with no significant differences in baseline characteristics. The roughly 27 controls were women who cleared a single incident HPV16 infection within 12 months without developing precancer or cancer. Among cases, blood sampling came a median of nearly 150 days after lesion detection, with an interquartile range of roughly 85 to 230 days. Cases and controls were matched on year of sample collection and on age within five years. Since only a few of the women had HLA typing available, the possibility that HLA type was acting as a confounder could not be ruled out.

Regarding this clone: The clone's antigen remains unknown. The CDR3 is cut off 3 residues early in the read; its end comes from the germline J gene.

Every participant had a single incident cervical HPV16 infection, and prevalent HPV16 infections were excluded. Cervical HPV DNA was detected with MY09/MY11 PCR, and genotyping was done with dot-blot hybridization. Less than 19 mL of heparinized blood was centrifuged, after which the buffy coat was aliquoted, frozen at -30 degrees C, and then stored at -80 degrees C. Genomic DNA was extracted from buffy coat specimens using QIAGEN kits. Taken from the germline V gene, the CDR1 and CDR2 loops are SGHTA and FQGTGA. The CDR3, cysteine through phenylalanine, is 15 amino acids long. The CDR3 was read in part: 36 bases, with the frame set at base 1. Cut back by 5 bases and 3 bases, the V and J ends lie 14 bases apart. The immunoSEQ assay used multiplex PCR to amplify TCR beta CDR3 regions from an average of roughly 1,200 ng of genomic DNA per sample. To correct primer bias, the assay used a complete synthetic TCR repertoire to set an amplification baseline. The amplicons were sequenced on the Illumina platform. Per the authors' processing: Sequences were error-corrected by clustering with frequency ratios and a modified nearest-neighbor algorithm, then analyzed in the immunoSEQ Analyzer with IMGT gene definitions. At each rarefaction depth, TCR richness and evenness were averaged over 20 rarefaction repeats, and samples with fewer sequences than the depth were excluded. Wilcoxon rank sum tests with FDR correction were used to compare relative abundances of V, D and J genes between the groups. For the blinded duplicates, the intraclass correlation was 90% to 97% for TCR richness and averaged 76.4% across more than 60 gene segments. TCRdb stores this immuneACCESS table with in-frame sequences only. Part of the clones is absent; in the studies checked, under half of the shortfall reflects unresolved V genes, and no reason is known for the rest. V, J and clone size are those of that table, while D and trimming were read from the DNA. The sample's clone listing holds 25,000 to 35,000 clones. Of the sample, roughly 15% falls within the top ten clones.

The study at large found these results: The cross-sectional design could not show whether associations preceded infection or resulted from it; effector/memory subsets and HPV-specific T cells were not isolated. Significantly higher TCR repertoire richness was observed in CIN3+ cases than in controls across sequencing depths, whereas no difference in evenness was found. Random forest classifiers combining richness and V gene abundances distinguished cases from controls with an estimated AUC of about 0.8. Lower TRBV6-7 relative abundance was observed in cases than in controls (approximately 0.1% versus 0.16%; Bonferroni P = 0.0008). Because T-cell numbers per sample were unknown, differences in richness could reflect varying T-cell content rather than repertoire biology.

The source is a woman aged 18-70 years with a cervical HPV16 infection that either progressed to CIN3+ or cleared (not recorded which). Specimen: blood buffy coat. The receptor chain draws on TRBV7-3 and TRBJ2-1; TRBD2 is possibly the D segment (6 matching bases). The sequenced part of the CDR3 DNA is TGTGCCAGCAGCCCCGGGCGGCGGGGCTACAATGAG. It codes for CASSPGRRGYNE. The whole CDR3 protein reads CASSPGRRGYNEQFF.